One and the same sample provided the 17 T cell receptor beta chains below, sequenced in a study of blood T cell repertoires in COVID-19. Libraries were prepared by immunoSEQ multiplex PCR; TCRdb keeps only in-frame clonotypes and omits some of them. The profile shows some 100,000 clones, about 90% of them singletons. Sequenced sample: peripheral blood. All receptors derive from a man aged 45-60 years with acute or convalescent COVID-19.

The rearrangement uses TRBV19 and TRBJ1-2; D perhaps matches TRBD1 (6 bases). V was pared by 3 bases and J by 7 bases, with 15 bases between. The germline V gene has CDR1 LNHDA and CDR2 SQIVND (reference sequence). The CDR3 has 14 amino acids. The CDR3 bases are TGTGCCAGTAGTATCACTCAACAGGGTGGTGGCTACACCTTC. This gives the protein CASSITQQGGGYTF.

The rearrangement links TRBV7-9 to TRBJ1-6; D unresolved. V was clipped by 0 bases and J by 9 bases, with 15 bases between them. The CDR3 consists of 16 residues. Germline V lookup: CDR1 SEHNR, CDR2 FQNEAQ (reference sequence). This CDR3 reads CASSLAGEGYSSPLHF. In DNA form, the CDR3 reads TGTGCCAGCAGCTTAGCCGGGGAGGGATACTCTTCACCCCTCCACTTT.

The chain combines TRBV7-8 with TRBJ2-5; the D gene is possibly TRBD1 (5 bases). The CDR3 has 18 residues. Per the germline V gene, CDR1 is SGHVS and CDR2 is FQNEAQ. V was trimmed by 2 bases and J by 1 base, leaving 20 bases between them. DNA for the CDR3: TGTGCCAGCAGCTTATCGAGAAAAGGGCAGGGCCCCCAAGAGACCCAGTACTTC. Encoded protein: CASSLSRKGQGPQETQYF.

The chain has TRBV19 and TRBJ1-1; 9 bases are a match to TRBD1. Looked up from germline, CDR1 is LNHDA and CDR2 is SQIVND (reference sequence). Germline trimming cut 6 bases from V and 4 bases from J; bases unmatched to any gene: 3. CDR3 size: 13 residues. CDR3 protein: CASRGTGSTEAFF. In DNA, the CDR3 is TGTGCCAGTAGAGGGACAGGGAGCACTGAAGCTTTCTTT.

This chain links TRBV6-5 with TRBJ2-1; TRBD1 is a possible D gene (5 bases). Germline assignment: CDR1 MNHEY and CDR2 SVGAGI. The length of the CDR3 is 14 residues. Trimming left V 6 bases short and J 9 bases short, with 18 bases between. CDR3 region: CASRLGHGRTEQFF. CDR3 DNA sequence: TGTGCCAGCAGGCTTGGACACGGTCGTACTGAGCAGTTCTTC.

The chain couples TRBV5-4 to TRBJ2-4; no clear D gene. CDR3 length equals 14 residues. Trimming pared 0 bases from V and 1 base from J, leaving 5 bases between. The germline V gene has CDR1 SGHNT and CDR2 YYREEE (reference sequence). Here the CDR3 DNA reads TGTGCCAGCAGCTTGGACAGCGCCAAAAACATTCAGTACTTC. This codes for CASSLDSAKNIQYF. The entire variable domain, with the rest obtained from reference TRBV5-4 and TRBJ2-4, is as follows: ETGVTQSPTHLIKTRGQQVTLRCSSQSGHNTVSWYQQALGQGPQFIFQYYREEENGRGNFPPRFSGLQFPNYSSELNVNALELDDSALYLCASSLDSAKNIQYFGAGTRLSVL.

This clone was counted a single time. V and J are TRBV19 and TRBJ2-5; TRBD2 might be the D (5 bases). Germline V gene lookup returns CDR1 LNHDA and CDR2 SQIVND (reference sequence). Deletions cut 3 bases from V and 2 bases from J, with 13 bases between. The CDR3 runs 15 residues. CDR3 sequence (DNA): TGTGCCAGTAGTATTGGAGGATCAGGACAAGAGACCCAGTACTTC. Encoded protein: CASSIGGSGQETQYF.

The genes are TRBV28 and TRBJ1-3, with D uncertain. The V and J ends lost 2 bases and 3 bases respectively, with 11 bases between them. Germline CDR1 MDHEN, CDR2 SYDVKM. The CDR3 spans 15 residues. The CDR3 loop is CASSLGGLVGNTIYF. Here the CDR3 DNA reads TGTGCCAGCAGTTTAGGCGGTTTGGTTGGAAACACCATATATTTT.

The J gene is TRBJ1-1, the V gene TRBV24-1, with TRBD1 identical over 8 bases. The CDR3 is made up of 15 amino acids. Germline lookup yields CDR1 KGHDR and CDR2 SFDVKD. The ends lost 3 bases at V and 1 base at J; junction bases unmatched: 3. CDR3 coding DNA: TGTGCCACCAGTGATAACAGGGGGGGGAACACTGAAGCTTTCTTT. This sequence encodes CATSDNRGGNTEAFF.

CDR3 loop: CASSNKQGGYGYTF. In nucleotides, the CDR3 is TGTGCCAGTAGCAACAAACAGGGAGGGTATGGCTACACCTTC. The V gene is TRBV19, the J gene TRBJ1-2; possibly TRBD1 for D (6 bases). This CDR3 has 14 amino acids. Trimming shortened V by 6 bases and J by 5 bases, and 16 bases separated the two germline ends. Germline V lookup: CDR1 LNHDA, CDR2 SQIVND (reference sequence).

V usage is TRBV19 and J usage is TRBJ1-1; maybe TRBD1 (5 bases). This CDR3 is 13 amino acids long. V was shortened by 3 bases and J by 3 bases, with 8 bases between the two germline ends. Germline V gene data show CDR1 as LNHDA and CDR2 as SQIVND (reference sequence). For the CDR3, the DNA is TGTGCCAGTAGTATTAGGGGATACACTGAAGCTTTCTTT. Protein sequence: CASSIRGYTEAFF.

The V gene is TRBV7-9, the J gene TRBJ1-1; TRBD1 might be the D (6 bases). The CDR3 length is 14 residues. CDR1 SEHNR and CDR2 FQNEAQ come from the germline V gene (reference sequence). Deletions cut 3 bases from V and 1 base from J, with 9 bases between. The CDR3 DNA reads TGTGCCAGCAGCTTGGTCAGGGGGAACACTGAAGCTTTCTTT. Amino acid sequence: CASSLVRGNTEAFF.

This clone occurred once. The rearrangement uses TRBV6-5 and TRBJ2-2, with TRBD2 as a possible D gene (6 bases). This CDR3 is 14 amino acids long. Germline assignment: CDR1 MNHEY and CDR2 SVGAGI. Trimming left V 11 bases short and J 6 bases short, with 19 bases between. CDR3 protein: CASGQRRGSGELFF. The CDR3 DNA is TGTGCCTCAGGCCAGCGGAGGGGTTCCGGGGAGCTGTTTTTT.

The rearrangement links TRBV28 to TRBJ1-1; unclear D gene. This CDR3 has 15 residues. Germline-derived CDR1 and CDR2 are MDHEN and SYDVKM. The ends were cut back, 7 bases at V and 5 bases at J, with 20 bases in the middle. CDR3 protein: CASNPPTGERTEAFF. The CDR3 DNA reads as TGTGCCAGCAACCCCCCCACCGGGGAGAGGACTGAAGCTTTCTTT.

This clone turned up a few times. This chain joins TRBV4-3 and TRBJ1-5; 7 nucleotides match TRBD1. This CDR3 spans 15 amino acids. J was trimmed by 6 bases and V by 0 bases; bases with no gene match: 5. Germline V gene data show CDR1 as LGHNA and CDR2 as YSLEER. In DNA form, the CDR3 reads TGCGCCAGCAGCCAAGACCACAGGGGAGGTCAGCCCCAGCATTTT. As protein: CASSQDHRGGQPQHF.

The chain is built from TRBV4-3 and TRBJ2-1; 8 bases match TRBD1. The CDR3 loop spans 16 amino acids. Germline V CDR1 and CDR2: LGHNA, YSLEER. Unmatched junction bases numbered 5, after V lost 3 bases and J lost 1 base. The CDR3 region has the DNA TGCGCCAGCAGCCACGTGACAGGGGCATCCTACAATGAGCAGTTCTTC. Translation gives CASSHVTGASYNEQFF.

The V call is TRBV2, the J call TRBJ1-1; 7 bases agree with TRBD1. Germline V gene data show CDR1 as SNHLY and CDR2 as FYNNEI. The CDR3 sequence is 14 residues long. After removal of 5 bases from V and 2 bases from J, the junction contained 5 bases not matched to a gene. Here the CDR3 reads CASSLQGRNTEAFF. The CDR3 DNA reads as TGTGCCAGCAGTCTACAGGGGAGAAACACTGAAGCTTTCTTT.